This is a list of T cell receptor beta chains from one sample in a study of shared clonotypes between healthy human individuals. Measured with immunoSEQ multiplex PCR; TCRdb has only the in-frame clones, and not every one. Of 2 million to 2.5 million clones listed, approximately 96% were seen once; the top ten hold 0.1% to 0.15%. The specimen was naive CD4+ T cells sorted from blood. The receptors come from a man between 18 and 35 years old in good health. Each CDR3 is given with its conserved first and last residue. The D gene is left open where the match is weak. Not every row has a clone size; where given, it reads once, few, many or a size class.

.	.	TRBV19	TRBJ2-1	CASSRPDRLGTNEQFF	TGTGCCAGTAGTAGACCAGACAGATTGGGAACCAATGAGCAGTTCTTC
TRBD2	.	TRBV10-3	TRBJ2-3	CAISEWQAGGSDTQYF	TGTGCCATCAGTGAGTGGCAAGCGGGAGGATCAGATACGCAGTATTTT
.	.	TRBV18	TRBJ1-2	CASSPPGGTQGYGYTF	TGTGCCAGCTCACCACCTGGCGGAACCCAAGGTTATGGCTACACCTTC
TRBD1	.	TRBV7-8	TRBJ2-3	CASSPRGKTRTDTQYF	TGTGCCAGCAGCCCCAGGGGGAAGACAAGGACAGATACGCAGTATTTT
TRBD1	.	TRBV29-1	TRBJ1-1	CSVGDSFMNTEAFF	TGCAGCGTGGGGGACAGCTTCATGAACACTGAAGCTTTCTTT
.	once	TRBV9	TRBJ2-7	CASSVDLQRQQYF	TGTGCCAGCAGCGTAGACCTCCAGAGGCAGCAGTACTTC
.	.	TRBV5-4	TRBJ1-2	CASSRGQNYGYTF	TGTGCCAGCAGCAGAGGACAGAACTATGGCTACACCTTC
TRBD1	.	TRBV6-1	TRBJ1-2	CASSRDRMGGYTF	TGTGCCAGCAGTCGGGACAGGATGGGCGGCTACACCTTC
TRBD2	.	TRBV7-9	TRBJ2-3	CASSYPGTRPDTQYF	TGTGCCAGCAGCTATCCCGGGACTAGGCCAGATACGCAGTATTTT
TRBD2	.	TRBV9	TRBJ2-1	CASSSGVGSGFEQFF	TGTGCCAGCAGCTCAGGAGTAGGTAGCGGGTTCGAGCAGTTCTTC
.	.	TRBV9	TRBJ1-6	CASSVLTGTASTLHF	TGTGCCAGCAGCGTCCTCACCGGGACGGCATCCACCCTCCACTTT
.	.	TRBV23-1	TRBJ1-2	CASSQMGRPYGYTF	TGCGCCAGCAGTCAGATGGGTCGCCCCTATGGCTACACCTTC
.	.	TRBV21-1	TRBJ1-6	CASSKGGVSYNSPLHF	TGTGCCAGCAGCAAAGGGGGGGTATCCTATAATTCACCCCTCCACTTT
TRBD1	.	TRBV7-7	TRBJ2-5	CASSLAEGAWETQYF	TGTGCTAGCAGCTTAGCCGAGGGGGCCTGGGAGACCCAGTACTTC
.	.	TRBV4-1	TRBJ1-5	CASSQESGGQRNQPQHF	TGCGCCAGCAGCCAAGAATCTGGTGGTCAGAGAAATCAGCCCCAGCATTTT
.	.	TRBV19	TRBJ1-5	CASSEQLLMPQHF	TGTGCCAGTAGTGAGCAACTCCTCATGCCCCAGCATTTT
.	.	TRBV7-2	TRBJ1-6	CASSLVGTTTYNSPLHF	TGTGCCAGCAGCTTAGTAGGAACCACAACCTATAATTCACCCCTCCACTTT
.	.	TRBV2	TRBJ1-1	CASTTEANTEAFF	TGTGCCAGTACGACAGAGGCGAACACTGAAGCTTTCTTT
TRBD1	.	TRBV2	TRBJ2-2	CASVTGSGRELFF	TGTGCCAGTGTGACAGGGTCGGGCAGGGAGCTGTTTTTT
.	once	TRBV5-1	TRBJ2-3	CASSSGATDTQYF	TGCGCCAGCAGCTCGGGGGCCACAGATACGCAGTATTTT
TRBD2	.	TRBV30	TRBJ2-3	CAFGTARTSGVTGTQYF	TGTGCCTTCGGGACAGCGAGGACTAGCGGGGTCACAGGTACGCAGTATTTT
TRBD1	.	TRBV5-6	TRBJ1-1	CASSSPGQENTEAFF	TGTGCCAGCAGCTCCCCGGGACAGGAGAACACTGAAGCTTTCTTT
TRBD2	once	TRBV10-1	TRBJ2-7	CASSELGLGAYEQYF	TGCGCCAGCAGTGAGCTGGGACTAGGGGCCTACGAGCAGTACTTC
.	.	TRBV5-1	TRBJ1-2	CASSPTGGGYTF	TGCGCCAGCAGCCCGACCGGGGGAGGCTACACCTTC
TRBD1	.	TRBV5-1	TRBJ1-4	CASSQGDREEVEKLFF	TGCGCCAGCAGCCAAGGGGACAGGGAGGAGGTTGAAAAACTGTTTTTT
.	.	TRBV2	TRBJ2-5	CASEGRQETQYF	TGTGCCAGCGAGGGGAGACAAGAGACCCAGTACTTC
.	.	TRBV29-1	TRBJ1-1	CSVAGEGAFF	TGCAGCGTCGCAGGCGAGGGAGCTTTCTTT
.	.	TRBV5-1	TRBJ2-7	CASSLDGQGKVYEQYF	TGCGCCAGCAGCTTGGATGGCCAGGGTAAGGTATACGAGCAGTACTTC
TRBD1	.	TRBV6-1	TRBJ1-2	CATGTANYGYTF	TGTGCCACCGGGACAGCTAACTATGGCTACACCTTC
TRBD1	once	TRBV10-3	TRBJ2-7	CAIRGTGANYEQYF	TGTGCCATCAGAGGGACAGGGGCCAACTACGAGCAGTACTTC
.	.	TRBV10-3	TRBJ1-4	CAISESRVTNEKLFF	TGTGCCATCAGTGAGTCGAGGGTAACTAATGAAAAACTGTTTTTT
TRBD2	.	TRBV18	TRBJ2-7	CASSPTFPGGASEQYF	TGTGCCAGCTCACCAACCTTCCCCGGGGGGGCATCCGAGCAGTACTTC
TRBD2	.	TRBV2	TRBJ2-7	CASSAGNSGIYEQYF	TGTGCCAGCAGTGCCGGTAATAGCGGGATCTACGAGCAGTACTTC
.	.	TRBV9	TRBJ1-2	CASEGSRARGYTF	TGTGCCAGCGAGGGATCCCGAGCACGTGGCTACACCTTC
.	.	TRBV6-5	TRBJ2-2	CASSRTRTGELFF	TGTGCCAGCAGCCGTACGCGCACCGGGGAGCTGTTTTTT
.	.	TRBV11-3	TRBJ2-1	CASSGTYNEQFF	TGTGCCAGCTCCGGGACCTACAATGAGCAGTTCTTC
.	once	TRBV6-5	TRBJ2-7	CASSSFSGPSYEQYF	TGTGCCAGCAGTTCCTTTTCGGGACCCTCCTACGAGCAGTACTTC
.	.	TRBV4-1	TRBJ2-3	CASSRQEGGTDTQYF	TGCGCCAGCAGCCGACAGGAGGGAGGCACAGATACGCAGTATTTT
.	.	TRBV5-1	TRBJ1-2	CASSGGQNENYGYTF	TGCGCCAGCAGCGGAGGACAGAACGAAAACTATGGCTACACCTTC
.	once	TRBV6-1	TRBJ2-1	CASKEGDFYNEQFF	TGTGCCAGCAAAGAGGGGGACTTCTACAATGAGCAGTTCTTC
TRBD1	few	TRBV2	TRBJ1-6	CASRGQELPPLHF	TGTGCCAGTCGGGGACAGGAACTCCCACCCCTCCACTTT
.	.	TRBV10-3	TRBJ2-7	CAAFRASRTPEYEQYF	TGTGCCGCCTTCCGGGCCTCGAGGACCCCCGAATACGAGCAGTACTTC
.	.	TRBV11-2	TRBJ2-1	CASSPGLLVSEQFF	TGTGCCAGCAGTCCGGGACTCCTTGTGAGTGAGCAGTTCTTC
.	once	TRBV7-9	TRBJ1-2	CASSLQENYGYTF	TGTGCCAGCAGCCTACAGGAAAACTATGGCTACACCTTC
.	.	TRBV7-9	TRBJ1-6	CASSLDQGGNSPLHF	TGTGCCAGCAGCTTAGACCAGGGCGGTAATTCACCCCTCCACTTT
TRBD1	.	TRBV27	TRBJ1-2	CASRQGQGGYTF	TGTGCCAGCAGACAGGGGCAGGGTGGCTACACCTTC
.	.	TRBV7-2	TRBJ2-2	CASSLGPGGSTGELFF	TGTGCCAGCAGCTTAGGGCCAGGTGGTAGTACCGGGGAGCTGTTTTTT
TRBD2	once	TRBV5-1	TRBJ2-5	CASSWGLVQETQYF	TGCGCCAGCAGCTGGGGACTAGTCCAAGAGACCCAGTACTTC
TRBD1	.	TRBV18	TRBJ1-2	CASSPQGTGVYGYTF	TGTGCCAGCTCACCACAGGGGACAGGGGTCTATGGCTACACCTTC
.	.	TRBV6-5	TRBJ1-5	CASSYSQRNQPQHF	TGTGCCAGCAGTTACTCACAGAGGAATCAGCCCCAGCATTTT
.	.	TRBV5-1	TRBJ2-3	CASSLGGSDTQYF	TGCGCCAGCAGCTTGGGAGGGTCGGATACGCAGTATTTT
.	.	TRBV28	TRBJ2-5	CATSGRETQYF	TGTGCTACATCGGGGAGGGAGACCCAGTACTTC
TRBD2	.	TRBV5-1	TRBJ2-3	CASSATGSGIGTDTQYF	TGCGCCAGCAGCGCAACCGGGAGCGGGATTGGCACAGATACGCAGTATTTT
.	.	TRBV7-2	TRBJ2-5	CASSLVREQTQYF	TGTGCCAGCAGCTTAGTCAGGGAGCAGACCCAGTACTTC
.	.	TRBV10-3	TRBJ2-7	CAIKVVADSSYEQYF	TGTGCCATCAAGGTCGTGGCGGACAGTAGCTACGAGCAGTACTTC